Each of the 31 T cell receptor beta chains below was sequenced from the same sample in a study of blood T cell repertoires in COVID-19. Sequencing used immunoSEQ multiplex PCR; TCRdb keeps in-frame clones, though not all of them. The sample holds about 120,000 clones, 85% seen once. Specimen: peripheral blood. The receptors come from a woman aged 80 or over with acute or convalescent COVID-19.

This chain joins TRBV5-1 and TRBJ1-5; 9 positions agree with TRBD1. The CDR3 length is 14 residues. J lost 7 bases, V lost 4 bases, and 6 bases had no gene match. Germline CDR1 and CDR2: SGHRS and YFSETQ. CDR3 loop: CASSPGQGGQPQHF. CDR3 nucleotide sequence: TGCGCCAGCAGCCCGGGACAGGGAGGACAGCCCCAGCATTTT.

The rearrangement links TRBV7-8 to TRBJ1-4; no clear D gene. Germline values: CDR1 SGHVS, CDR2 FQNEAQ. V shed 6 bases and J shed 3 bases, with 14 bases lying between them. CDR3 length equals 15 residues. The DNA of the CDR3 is TGTGCCAGCAGTCTAGCGTGGGGAGCTAATGAAAAACTGTTTTTT. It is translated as CASSLAWGANEKLFF.

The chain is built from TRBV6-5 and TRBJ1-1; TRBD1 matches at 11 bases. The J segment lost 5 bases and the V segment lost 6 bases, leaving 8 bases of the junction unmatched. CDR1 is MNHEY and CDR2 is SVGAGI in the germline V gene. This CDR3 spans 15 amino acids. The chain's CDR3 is CASSRDRGSGTEAFF. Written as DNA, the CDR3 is TGTGCCAGCAGCCGGGACAGGGGGTCTGGGACTGAAGCTTTCTTT.

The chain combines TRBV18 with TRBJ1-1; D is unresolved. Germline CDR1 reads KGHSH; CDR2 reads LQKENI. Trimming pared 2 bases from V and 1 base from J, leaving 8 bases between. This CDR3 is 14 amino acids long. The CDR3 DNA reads TGTGCCAGCTCACCAACTAGCGGGAACACTGAAGCTTTCTTT. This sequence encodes CASSPTSGNTEAFF.

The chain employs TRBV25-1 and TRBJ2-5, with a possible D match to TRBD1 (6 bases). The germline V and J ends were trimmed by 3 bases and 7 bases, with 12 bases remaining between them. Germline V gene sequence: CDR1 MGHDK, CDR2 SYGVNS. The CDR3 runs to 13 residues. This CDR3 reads CASSDRGPGTQYF. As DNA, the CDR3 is TGTGCCAGCAGTGACAGGGGCCCCGGGACCCAGTACTTC.

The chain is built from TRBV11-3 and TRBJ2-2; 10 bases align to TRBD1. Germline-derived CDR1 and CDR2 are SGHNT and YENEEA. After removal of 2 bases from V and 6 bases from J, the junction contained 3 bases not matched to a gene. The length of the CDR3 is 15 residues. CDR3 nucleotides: TGTGCCAGCAGCTTAAAGGGGACAGGGGCCGGGGAGCTGTTTTTT. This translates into CASSLKGTGAGELFF. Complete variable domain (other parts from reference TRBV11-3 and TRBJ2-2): EAGVVQSPRYKIIEKKQPVAFWCNPISGHNTLYWYLQNLGQGPELLIRYENEEAVDDSQLPKDRFSAERLKGVDSTLKIQPAELGDSAVYLCASSLKGTGAGELFFGEGSRLTVL.

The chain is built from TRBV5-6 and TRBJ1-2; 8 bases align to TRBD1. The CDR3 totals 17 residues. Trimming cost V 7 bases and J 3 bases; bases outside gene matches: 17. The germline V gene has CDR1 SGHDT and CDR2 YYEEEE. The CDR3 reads CASAAIYSGTGDYGYTF. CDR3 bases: TGTGCCAGCGCCGCTATTTACTCCGGGACAGGTGACTATGGCTACACCTTC.

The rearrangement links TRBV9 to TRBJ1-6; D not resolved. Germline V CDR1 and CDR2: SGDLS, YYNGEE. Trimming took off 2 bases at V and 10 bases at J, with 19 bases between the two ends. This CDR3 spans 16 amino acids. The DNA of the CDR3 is TGTGCCAGCAGCGTTGGCCCGGCGGGGAGCGCCTCACCCCTCCACTTT. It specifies CASSVGPAGSASPLHF.

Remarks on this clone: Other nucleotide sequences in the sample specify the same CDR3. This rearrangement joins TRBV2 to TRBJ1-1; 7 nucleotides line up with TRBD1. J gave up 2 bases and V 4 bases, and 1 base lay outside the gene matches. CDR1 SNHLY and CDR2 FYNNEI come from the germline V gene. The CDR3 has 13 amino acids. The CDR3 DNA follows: TGTGCCAGCAGTGGGGACAGAAACACTGAAGCTTTCTTT. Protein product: CASSGDRNTEAFF.

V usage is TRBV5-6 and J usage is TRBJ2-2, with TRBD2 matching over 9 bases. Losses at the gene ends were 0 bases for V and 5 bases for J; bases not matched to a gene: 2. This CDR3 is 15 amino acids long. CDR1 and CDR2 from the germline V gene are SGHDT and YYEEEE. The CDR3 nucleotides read TGTGCCAGCAGCTTGGGGAGCGGGGGGACCGGGGAGCTGTTTTTT. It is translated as CASSLGSGGTGELFF.

The CDR3 region is CASSKGTDGAGYTF. In DNA form, the CDR3 reads TGTGCCAGCAGCAAAGGAACAGATGGGGCTGGCTACACCTTC. The chain links TRBV21-1 to TRBJ1-2; TRBD1, as called in the table, went unchecked against the DNA. TRBV21-1 is given as a pseudogene. This CDR3 spans 14 amino acids.

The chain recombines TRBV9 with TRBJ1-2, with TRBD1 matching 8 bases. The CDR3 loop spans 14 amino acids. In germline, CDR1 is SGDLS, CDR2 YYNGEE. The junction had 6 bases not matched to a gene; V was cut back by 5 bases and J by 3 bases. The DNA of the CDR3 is TGTGCCAGCAGTGCAGGGGGCAAGGACTATGGCTACACCTTC. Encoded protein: CASSAGGKDYGYTF.

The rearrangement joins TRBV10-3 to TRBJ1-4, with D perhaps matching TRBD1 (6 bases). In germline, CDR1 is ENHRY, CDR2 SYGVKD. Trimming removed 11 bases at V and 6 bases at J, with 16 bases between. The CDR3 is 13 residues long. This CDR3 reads CASQGHRYEKLFF. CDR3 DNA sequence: TGTGCCTCCCAGGGACACCGCTATGAAAAACTGTTTTTT.

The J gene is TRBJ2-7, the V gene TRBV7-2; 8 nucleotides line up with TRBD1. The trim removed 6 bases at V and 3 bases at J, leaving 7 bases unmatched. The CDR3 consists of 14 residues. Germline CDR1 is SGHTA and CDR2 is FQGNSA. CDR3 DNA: TGTGCCAGCAGTTCAACAGGGGGTTACTACGAGCAGTACTTC. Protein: CASSSTGGYYEQYF.

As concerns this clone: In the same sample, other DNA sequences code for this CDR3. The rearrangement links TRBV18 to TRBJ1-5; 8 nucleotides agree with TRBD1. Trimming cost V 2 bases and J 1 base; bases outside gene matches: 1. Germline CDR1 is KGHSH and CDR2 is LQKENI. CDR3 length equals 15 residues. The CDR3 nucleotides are TGTGCCAGCTCACCAGCAGGGGGCAGCAATCAGCCCCAGCATTTT. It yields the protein CASSPAGGSNQPQHF.

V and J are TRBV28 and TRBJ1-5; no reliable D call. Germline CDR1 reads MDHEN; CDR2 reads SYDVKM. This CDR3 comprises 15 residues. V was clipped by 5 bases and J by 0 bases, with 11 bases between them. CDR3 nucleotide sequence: TGTGCCAGCAGTCTAAGAGGTGGTAGCAATCAGCCCCAGCATTTT. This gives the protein CASSLRGGSNQPQHF.

Here the CDR3 reads CASSTSGIPYNSPLHF. The CDR3 DNA is TGTGCCAGCAGCACATCCGGGATTCCCTATAATTCACCCCTCCACTTT. The chain uses TRBV11-2 and TRBJ1-6; D is undetermined. The CDR3 has 16 residues. The germline gives CDR1 SGHAT, CDR2 FQNNGV. Trimming took off 5 bases at V and 2 bases at J, with 13 bases between the two ends. Complete variable domain (other parts from reference TRBV11-2 and TRBJ1-6): EAGVAQSPRYKIIEKRQSVAFWCNPISGHATLYWYQQILGQGPKLLIQFQNNGVVDDSQLPKDRFSAERLKGVDSTLKIQPAKLEDSAVYLCASSTSGIPYNSPLHFGNGTRLTVT.

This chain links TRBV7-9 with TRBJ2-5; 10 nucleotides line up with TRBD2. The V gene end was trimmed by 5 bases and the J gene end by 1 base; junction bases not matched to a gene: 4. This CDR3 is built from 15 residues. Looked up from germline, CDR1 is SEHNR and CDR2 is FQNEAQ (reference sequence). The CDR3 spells CASSPSGGGQETQYF. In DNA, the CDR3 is TGTGCCAGCAGCCCTAGCGGGGGAGGCCAAGAGACCCAGTACTTC.

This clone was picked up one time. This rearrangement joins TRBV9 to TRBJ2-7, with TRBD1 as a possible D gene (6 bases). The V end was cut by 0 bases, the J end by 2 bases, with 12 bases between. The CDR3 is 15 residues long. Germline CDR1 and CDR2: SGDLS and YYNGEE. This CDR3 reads CASSVGPGQPYEQYF. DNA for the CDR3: TGTGCCAGCAGCGTAGGGCCGGGACAACCCTACGAGCAGTACTTC. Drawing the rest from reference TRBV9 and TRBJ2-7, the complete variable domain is DSGVTQTPKHLITATGQRVTLRCSPRSGDLSVYWYQQSLDQGLQFLIQYYNGEERAKGNILERFSAQQFPDLHSELNLSSLELGDSALYFCASSVGPGQPYEQYFGPGTRLTVT.

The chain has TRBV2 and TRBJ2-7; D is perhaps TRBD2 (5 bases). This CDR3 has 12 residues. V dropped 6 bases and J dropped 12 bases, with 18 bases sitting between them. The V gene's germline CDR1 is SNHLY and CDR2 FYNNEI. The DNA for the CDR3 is TGTGCCAGCAGACCAGAGGGCTATAGGCTGTACTTC. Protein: CASRPEGYRLYF.

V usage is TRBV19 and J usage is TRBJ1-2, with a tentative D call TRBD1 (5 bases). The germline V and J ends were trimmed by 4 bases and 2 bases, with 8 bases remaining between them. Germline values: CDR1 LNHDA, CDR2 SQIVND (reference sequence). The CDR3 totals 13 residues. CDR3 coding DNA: TGTGCCAGTAGTAAATCAGGGAACTATGGCTACACCTTC. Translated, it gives CASSKSGNYGYTF. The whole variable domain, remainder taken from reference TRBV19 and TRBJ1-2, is DGGITQSPKYLFRKEGQNVTLSCEQNLNHDAMYWYRQDPGQGLRLIYYSQIVNDFQKGDIAEGYSVSREKKESFPLTVTSAQKNPTAFYLCASSKSGNYGYTFGSGTRLTVV.

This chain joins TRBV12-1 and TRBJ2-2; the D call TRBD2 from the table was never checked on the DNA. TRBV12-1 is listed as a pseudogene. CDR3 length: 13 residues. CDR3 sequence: CASSLRLARELFF. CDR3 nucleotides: TGTGCCAGCAGCTTAAGACTAGCTCGGGAGCTGTTTTTT.

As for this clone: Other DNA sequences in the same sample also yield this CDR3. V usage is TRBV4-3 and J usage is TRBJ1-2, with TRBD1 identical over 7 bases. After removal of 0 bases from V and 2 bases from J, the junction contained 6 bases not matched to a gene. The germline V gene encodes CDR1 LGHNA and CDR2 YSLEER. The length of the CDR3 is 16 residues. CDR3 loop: CASSQDPGTANYGYTF. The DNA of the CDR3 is TGCGCCAGCAGCCAAGATCCCGGGACAGCGAACTATGGCTACACCTTC.

The CDR3, as DNA: TGTGCCAGCAGTCCCGTCCCGGGACTTTCGAACACCGGGGAGCTGTTTTTT. Translating it yields CASSPVPGLSNTGELFF. The chain employs TRBV6-6 and TRBJ2-2; D possibly corresponds to TRBD2 (6 bases). The CDR3 is 17 residues long. CDR1 MNHNY and CDR2 SVGAGI come from the germline V gene (reference sequence). V gave up 5 bases and J gave up 0 bases, with 16 bases separating them.

The CDR3 nucleotides read TGCAGCGTTCAGGGGTACAATCAGCCCCAGCATTTT. Amino acid sequence: CSVQGYNQPQHF. V gene TRBV29-1 combines with J gene TRBJ1-5, with D possibly TRBD1 on 6 matching bases. The CDR3 runs 12 residues. The germline V gene has CDR1 SQVTM and CDR2 ANQGSEA. Trimming left V 5 bases short and J 3 bases short, with 8 bases between.

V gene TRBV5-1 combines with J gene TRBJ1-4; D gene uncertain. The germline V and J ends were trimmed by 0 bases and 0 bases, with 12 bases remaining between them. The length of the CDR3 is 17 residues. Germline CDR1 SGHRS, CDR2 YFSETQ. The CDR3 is CASSLGLGVATNEKLFF. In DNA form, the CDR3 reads TGCGCCAGCAGCTTGGGATTAGGAGTCGCAACTAATGAAAAACTGTTTTTT.

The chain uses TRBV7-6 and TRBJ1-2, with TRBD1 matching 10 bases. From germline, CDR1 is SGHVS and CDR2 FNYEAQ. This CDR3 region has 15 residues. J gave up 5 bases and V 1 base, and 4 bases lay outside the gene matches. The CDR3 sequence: CASSLGTGGGYGYTF. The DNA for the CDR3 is TGTGCCAGCAGCTTAGGGACAGGGGGAGGTTATGGCTACACCTTC.

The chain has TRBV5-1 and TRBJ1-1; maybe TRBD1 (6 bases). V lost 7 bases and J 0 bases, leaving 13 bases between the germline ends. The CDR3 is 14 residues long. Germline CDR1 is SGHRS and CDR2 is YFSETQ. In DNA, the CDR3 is TGCGCCAGCTTCAGGACAGAGATGAACACTGAAGCTTTCTTT. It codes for CASFRTEMNTEAFF.

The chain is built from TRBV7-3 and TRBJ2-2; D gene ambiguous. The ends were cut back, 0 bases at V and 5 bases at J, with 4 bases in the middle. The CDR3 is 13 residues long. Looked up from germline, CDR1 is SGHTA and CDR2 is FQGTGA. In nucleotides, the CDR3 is TGTGCCAGCAGCTTAACCTATACCGGGGAGCTGTTTTTT. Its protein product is CASSLTYTGELFF.

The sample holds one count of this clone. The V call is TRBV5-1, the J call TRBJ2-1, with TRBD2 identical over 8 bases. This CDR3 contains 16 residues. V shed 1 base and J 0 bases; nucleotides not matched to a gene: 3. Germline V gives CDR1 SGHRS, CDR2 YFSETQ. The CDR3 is CASSLTLADSYNEQFF. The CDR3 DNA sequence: TGCGCCAGCAGCTTGACACTAGCGGACTCCTACAATGAGCAGTTCTTC.

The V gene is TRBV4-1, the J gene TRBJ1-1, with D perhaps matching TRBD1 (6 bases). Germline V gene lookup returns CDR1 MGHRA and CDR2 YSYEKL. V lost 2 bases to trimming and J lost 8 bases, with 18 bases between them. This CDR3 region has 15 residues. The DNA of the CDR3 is TGCGCCAGCAGCCAATCCGGGACACTTGGAGACGAAGCTTTCTTT. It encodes CASSQSGTLGDEAFF.